This T cell receptor (beta chain) originates from a study of molecular identifiers for immune sequencing clone quantification (dated by TCRdb to the late 2010s). For the study in its entirety: For a replicate experiment, RNA from around 20,000 or 100,000 naive CD8 T cells was divided into five aliquots, of which four were sequenced. The study was a methods study using CD8 T cells to benchmark molecular-identifier clustering-based TCR repertoire sequencing (MIDCIRS) and TCR RNA copy counting.

Here is what the overall study found, with its caveats: Spiked-in Jurkat TCR RNA (10 copies' worth), which is not part of the donor repertoire, was contained in the naive libraries. When barcode sub-clustering was not used, chimeric consensus sequences inflated TCR diversity, with chimeras reaching as high as 47%. Approximately 2.7 recovered TCR RNA copies per cell were obtained by modeling, versus about 10 by digital PCR, implying a capture efficiency of 30% to 35%. Spiked-in Jurkat TCR RNA equal to a single cell's worth was reported to be detectable even within 1,200,000 naive CD8 T cells. The sizes of highly expanded clones could end up underestimated when identical TCR molecules share a barcode. Clones above 20 RNA copies held over 99% of molecules in CMV-specific effector cells but under 1% in naive cells.

Libraries were built with PCR. The sequencer was an Illumina HiSeq 4000. Bulk TCR libraries were generated as previously described, with the TCR primers listed in Table S5 used. The Qiagen AllPrep DNA/RNA kit was used to purify total RNA. Reads from multiple sequencing runs of the same library were pooled before analysis. Turning to the authors' computational methods: Reads were retained only if the reads had an exact TCR constant sequence, and the retained reads were trimmed to 150 nt and grouped according to their 12-nt molecular barcodes. Reads within each barcode group were sub-clustered using a 15% Levenshtein threshold, and quality-weighted consensus sequences were constructed for each RNA molecule. Non-functional sequences were excluded, and lower-count sequences lying one edit away from another sequence were also excluded. Barcode sub-clusters with fewer than 20% of the maximum read count were removed, based on fitting two negative binomial distributions. TCRdb reprocessed the public reads (quality trimming at Q25 with fastp, clone calling with MiXCR) and kept in-frame beta chains. Rows are unified per CDR3 protein, each entry keeping the most common DNA and genes. In this record, the V and J calls reflect TCRdb's handling and not the investigators' own analysis. Here the sample has some 650,000 distinct CDR3 sequences; about 20% occur a single time. The ten top clones hold approximately 0.9% of the sample.

Libraries of naive CD8 T cells were built from approximately 22,000 to 940,000 sorted cells, with 10%, 30% or 50% of the purified RNA used. Naive CD8 T cells, defined as CD8+CD4-CCR7+CD45RA+, were FACS-sorted into RLT Plus buffer on a BD FACSAria II. Roughly ten TCR copies' worth of Jurkat RNA were spiked into about 19,000-1,000,000 naive CD8 T cell samples to test detection sensitivity. Enrichment of CD8 T cells was performed with RosetteSep CD8+ T Cell Enrichment Cocktail and Ficoll-Paque, after which ACK red cell lysis was carried out. This clonotype was recorded at least ten times. Its cognate antigen has yet to be identified. No base quality values were provided; no much bigger clone lies one nucleotide off. Source material: naive CD8+ T cells from blood, with Jurkat cell RNA spiked in. Read against the paper, the sample's cell subset or site label means: FACS-sorted CD8+CD4-CCR7+CD45RA+ naive T cells. The clonotype was recovered from a human donor in good health. Some libraries in this study had Jurkat cell RNA spiked in.

The CDR3 here reads CAWSVGEGGYEQYF. The nucleotide sequence reads as follows: TGTGCCTGGAGTGTAGGGGAGGGGGGATACGAGCAGTACTTC. The sequence joins TRBV30 to TRBJ2-7; the D gene is perhaps TRBD2, from 7 matching bases. Between the V and J ends, shortened by 0 bases and 4 bases respectively, the junction contains 13 bases. In the germline V gene (reference sequence), CDR1 corresponds to GTSNPN and CDR2 to SVGIG. The CDR3 holds 14 amino acids from the cysteine to the phenylalanine. Only the CDR3 region is kept as DNA, spanning 42 bases read in frame from base 1.